The source of this T cell receptor beta chain is a study of brain T cells in children with intractable seizures. The data were produced by immunoSEQ multiplex PCR, yet TCRdb's version contains in-frame clones alone and is incomplete. Among 80,000 or so clones, under 95% were seen once, and the ten largest hold roughly 25%. The ends were cut back, 4 bases at V and 7 bases at J, with 16 bases in the middle. The V gene's germline CDR1 is SGHVS and CDR2 FNYEAQ. The CDR3 extends over 15 amino acids. This TCR was recovered from a girl aged 2 to 10 with Rasmussen encephalitis and intractable seizures. This specimen was peripheral blood, taken at surgery. The chain has TRBV7-6 and TRBJ2-2, with a tentative D call TRBD2 (6 bases). The CDR3 sequence: CASSSRGSISGELFF. The CDR3 coding sequence is TGTGCCAGCAGCTCCCGGGGGTCAATCAGCGGGGAGCTGTTTTTT.